This T cell receptor (beta chain) was found in a study of Graves' ophthalmopathy and Graves' hyperthyroidism. TCR beta CDR3 amplification used RNA transcripts. HTBI-primed RT-PCR formed the first round, and a multiplex PCR formed the second. TCRdb reanalysed the multiplex PCR reads using MiXCR and keeps one entry per CDR3 protein. The sample has about 600,000 distinct CDR3 sequences, about 35% seen once; the top ten hold 3.5% to 4.5%. This clonotype was detected many times. Germline lookup yields CDR1 LNHDA and CDR2 SQIVND (reference sequence). The junction had 2 bases not matched to a gene; V was cut back by 3 bases and J by 4 bases. CDR3 size: 16 residues.

Sequences were obtained from peripheral blood or thyroid tissue (not recorded which). The chain is built from TRBV19 and TRBJ2-2; TRBD2 agrees at 13 bases. This receptor was taken from an adult man with Graves' hyperthyroidism. This chain's CDR3 is CASSIGLAGVTGELFF. CDR3 bases: TGTGCCAGTAGTATCGGACTAGCGGGAGTCACCGGGGAGCTGTTTTTT. The whole variable domain, remainder taken from reference TRBV19 and TRBJ2-2, is DGGITQSPKYLFRKEGQNVTLSCEQNLNHDAMYWYRQDPGQGLRLIYYSQIVNDFQKGDIAEGYSVSREKKESFPLTVTSAQKNPTAFYLCASSIGLAGVTGELFFGEGSRLTVL.